The source of this TCR beta chain is a study of cytomegalovirus exposure and HLA in healthy donors. Overall study findings and caveats: The authors listed around 150 TCR beta chains as cytomegalovirus-associated. Later work found that TCR association rates differed between HLA loci; DRB1 had the most and HLA-C the fewest.

The CDR3 consists of 16 residues. The germline V and J ends were trimmed by 0 bases and 1 base, with 10 bases remaining between them. Per germline, CDR1 MNHNS and CDR2 SASEGT. The PCR used 60 Vbeta and 13 Jbeta primers. Clones were read by immunoSEQ multiplex PCR, and TCRdb kept only the in-frame ones, dropping some. This table holds tens of thousands of clones, roughly 80% found once. A remark on this clone: Antigen: not known.

The V call is TRBV6-1, the J call TRBJ1-5; D is unclear. Sequenced: PBMCs. The clonotype was recovered from a woman in her thirties or forties in good health and CMV-seropositive. For the CDR3, the DNA is TGTGCCAGCAGTGAAGCGGTGGGAGGGAGCAATCAGCCCCAGCATTTT. Its protein product is CASSEAVGGSNQPQHF.